A few counts support the clone carrying this TCR beta chain. This specimen includes other DNA sequences encoding the same CDR3. The researchers put approximately 200,000 CFSE-labeled responder cells into plates with approximately 200,000 irradiated, violet-dye-labeled stimulator cells. Post-reaction sorting isolated proliferating CFSE-low CD3+CD4+ and CD3+CD8+ responders. This specimen comes from a study of graft-versus-host responses after intestinal transplantation. Study-wide points: Early post-transplant declines in HvG were associated with peak levels of circulating GvH clones.

This CDR3 comprises 13 residues. Germline lookup yields CDR1 MNHNS and CDR2 SASEGT. V lost 3 bases and J lost 6, with 9 bases in between. The method was immunoSEQ multiplex PCR; TCRdb's version includes in-frame clones alone and lacks a portion of them. The sample has about 12,000 clones; about 30% are singletons. Source: alloreactive CD8+ T cells from a mixed lymphocyte reaction culture, taken before intestinal transplant. Specified subset: CFSE-low proliferating T cells sorted from approximately 6-day pre-transplant mixed lymphocyte reaction (GvH or HvG direction). This clonotype was sampled from a human patient who received an intestinal transplant. The V gene is TRBV6-1, the J gene TRBJ2-1, with D hard to call. CDR3 DNA sequence: TGTGCCAGCAGTGATGGGGATTTCAATGAGCAGTTCTTC. Encoded protein: CASSDGDFNEQFF.